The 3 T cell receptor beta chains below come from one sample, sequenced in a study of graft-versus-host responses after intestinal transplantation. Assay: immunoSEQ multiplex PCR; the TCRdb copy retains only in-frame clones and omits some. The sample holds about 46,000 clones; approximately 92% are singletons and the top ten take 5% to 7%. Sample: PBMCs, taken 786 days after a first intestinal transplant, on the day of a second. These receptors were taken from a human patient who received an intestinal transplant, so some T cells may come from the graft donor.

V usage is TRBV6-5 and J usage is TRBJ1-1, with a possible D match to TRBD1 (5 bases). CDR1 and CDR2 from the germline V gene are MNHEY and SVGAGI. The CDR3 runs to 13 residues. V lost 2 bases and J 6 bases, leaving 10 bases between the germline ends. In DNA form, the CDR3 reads TGTGCCAGCAGTTACCGGGACGGATCTGAAGCTTTCTTT. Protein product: CASSYRDGSEAFF.

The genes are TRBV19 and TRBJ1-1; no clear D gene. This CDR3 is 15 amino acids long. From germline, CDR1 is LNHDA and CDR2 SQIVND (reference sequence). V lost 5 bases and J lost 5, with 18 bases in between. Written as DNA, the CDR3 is TGTGCCAGTAGTGAAGACGGGATGCTCTGGACTGAAGCTTTCTTT. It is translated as CASSEDGMLWTEAFF.

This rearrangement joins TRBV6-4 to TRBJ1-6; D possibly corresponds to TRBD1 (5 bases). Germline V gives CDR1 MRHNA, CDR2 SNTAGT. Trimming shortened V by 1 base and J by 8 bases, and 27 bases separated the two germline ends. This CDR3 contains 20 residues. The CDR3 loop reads CASSDLSDLGERDFDSPLHF. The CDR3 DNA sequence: TGTGCCAGCAGTGACTTGTCCGATTTGGGGGAACGGGACTTTGATTCACCCCTCCACTTT.